The T cell receptor (beta chain) described here comes from a study of blood T cell repertoires in COVID-19. Profiled with immunoSEQ multiplex PCR; TCRdb holds only in-frame clones, not every one. The sample gives around 99,000 clones, more than 70% of which show up once; around 4.4% is in the top ten. The CDR3 sequence is 14 residues long. Trimming cost V 0 bases and J 4 bases; bases outside gene matches: 3. Per germline, CDR1 SGHDT and CDR2 YYEEEE. The count of this clone is one. Other nucleotide sequences from this sample produce the same CDR3. This TCR was sampled from a man in his sixties or seventies with acute or convalescent COVID-19. The sample was peripheral blood. The chain combines TRBV5-6 with TRBJ1-1, with TRBD1 identical over 7 bases. CDR3 sequence (DNA): TGTGCCAGCAGCTTGGCTAACAGGGGCACTGAAGCTTTCTTT. It is translated as CASSLANRGTEAFF.